These T cell receptor beta chains were read from a single sample in a study of identical twins. TCRdb fed the 5' RACE reads into MiXCR, producing one record per CDR3 protein. Of approximately 250,000 distinct CDR3 sequences listed, under 8.5% are singletons. These data also formed part of another study, on T cells expressing NK-cell markers.

Sequencing input: CD8+ T cells sorted from blood. The receptors were gathered from a woman between 18 and 29 years old in good health. CDR3s include the opening cysteine and the closing phenylalanine or tryptophan. The D gene is left open where the match is weak. Clone size, where shown, is once, few, many, or a class for clones that have expanded.

V gene: TRBV2
clone size: NA
J gene: TRBJ1-2
D gene: TRBD1
CDR3 DNA: TGTGCCATCAGCCCCGGGACAGGGCAGCCCTTAAGCCTCTATGGCTACACCTTC
CDR3 protein: CAISPGTGQPLSLYGYTF

V gene: TRBV7-9
clone size: few
J gene: TRBJ2-7
D gene: TRBD2
CDR3 DNA: TGTGCCAGCAGCTTACTAGCGGACAACGAGCAGTACTTC
CDR3 protein: CASSLLADNEQYF

V gene: TRBV20-1
clone size: NA
J gene: TRBJ2-7
D gene: NA
CDR3 DNA: TGCAGTGCTGCCGGGACAAACGAGCAGTACTTC
CDR3 protein: CSAAGTNEQYF

V gene: TRBV2
clone size: NA
J gene: TRBJ2-5
D gene: TRBD2
CDR3 DNA: TGTGCCAGTGGACTAGCGGGAGTTATAAGCCAAGAGACCCAGTACTTC
CDR3 protein: CASGLAGVISQETQYF

V gene: TRBV7-9
clone size: NA
J gene: TRBJ2-3
D gene: TRBD1
CDR3 DNA: TGTGCCAGCAGCCTCGACAGGGGACGGGATACGCAGTATTTT
CDR3 protein: CASSLDRGRDTQYF

V gene: TRBV15
clone size: many
J gene: TRBJ2-1
D gene: TRBD2
CDR3 DNA: TGTGCCACCAGCAGAGAGGGACTAGCGGGAGTAGGTAATGAGCAGTTCTTC
CDR3 protein: CATSREGLAGVGNEQFF

V gene: TRBV5-1
clone size: many
J gene: TRBJ1-2
D gene: NA
CDR3 DNA: TGCGCCAGCAGCTCAGAACGCAGGGACTATGGCTACACCTTC
CDR3 protein: CASSSERRDYGYTF

V gene: TRBV10-1
clone size: NA
J gene: TRBJ2-4
D gene: NA
CDR3 DNA: TGCGCCAGCATTCTGGCACAGGGTGGCAAAAACATTCAGTACTTC
CDR3 protein: CASILAQGGKNIQYF

V gene: TRBV6-1
clone size: few
J gene: TRBJ2-2
D gene: TRBD2
CDR3 DNA: TGTGCCAGCCGCCCTCCCCTCAGGGCGGGAGGGAACACCGGGGAGCTGTTTTTT
CDR3 protein: CASRPPLRAGGNTGELFF

V gene: TRBV25-1
clone size: NA
J gene: TRBJ2-7
D gene: TRBD1
CDR3 DNA: TGTGCCAGCAGTCCCCGGGACAGGTCCTTCGGCGAGCAGTACTTC
CDR3 protein: CASSPRDRSFGEQYF

V gene: TRBV28
clone size: many
J gene: TRBJ2-7
D gene: NA
CDR3 DNA: TGTGCCAGCAATGTCGGGGTCCCCTCCTACGAGCAGTACTTC
CDR3 protein: CASNVGVPSYEQYF

V gene: TRBV29-1
clone size: NA
J gene: TRBJ2-1
D gene: NA
CDR3 DNA: TGCAGCGTTGAAGGGTCCAGCGGTAGCTACAATGAGCAGTTCTTC
CDR3 protein: CSVEGSSGSYNEQFF

V gene: TRBV10-3
clone size: many
J gene: TRBJ1-1
D gene: NA
CDR3 DNA: TGTGCCATCAGCCCCCGAATCAGGGCCGGGTCGAACACTGAAGCTTTCTTT
CDR3 protein: CAISPRIRAGSNTEAFF

V gene: TRBV7-9
clone size: many
J gene: TRBJ2-1
D gene: TRBD2
CDR3 DNA: TGTGCCAGCAGACTTAGAAGCGGGGGGGACTACAATGAGCAGTTCTTC
CDR3 protein: CASRLRSGGDYNEQFF

V gene: TRBV10-3
clone size: NA
J gene: TRBJ2-7
D gene: NA
CDR3 DNA: TGTGCCATCAGTGTAAGGGAAGAGGGTGACGGTTATGGAACCTACGAGCAGTACTTC
CDR3 protein: CAISVREEGDGYGTYEQYF

V gene: TRBV29-1
clone size: many
J gene: TRBJ2-3
D gene: TRBD1
CDR3 DNA: TGCAGCGCATACTCCGGGACAGGGAAAGTTACGCAGTATTTT
CDR3 protein: CSAYSGTGKVTQYF

V gene: TRBV3-1
clone size: few
J gene: TRBJ2-5
D gene: NA
CDR3 DNA: TGTGCCAGCAGCCCGTCCGGGGGCGCGCAAGAGACCCAGTACTTC
CDR3 protein: CASSPSGGAQETQYF

V gene: TRBV19
clone size: NA
J gene: TRBJ2-1
D gene: NA
CDR3 DNA: TGTGCCAGTAGTACGGACTATGAGCAGTTCTTC
CDR3 protein: CASSTDYEQFF

V gene: TRBV7-9
clone size: few
J gene: TRBJ2-7
D gene: TRBD1
CDR3 DNA: TGTGCCAGCAGCCCCCCGGACAGGCCTTACTACGAGCAGTACTTC
CDR3 protein: CASSPPDRPYYEQYF

V gene: TRBV6-2/TRBV6-3
clone size: many
J gene: TRBJ2-1
D gene: TRBD2
CDR3 DNA: TGTGCCAGCAGTTACAGCCCCCTAGCGGGGCTAAATGAGCAGTTCTTC
CDR3 protein: CASSYSPLAGLNEQFF

V gene: TRBV5-1
clone size: many
J gene: TRBJ2-3
D gene: TRBD1
CDR3 DNA: TGCGCCAGCACCCCTTGGCCGGGACAGGTTACAGATACGCAGTATTTT
CDR3 protein: CASTPWPGQVTDTQYF

V gene: TRBV30
clone size: few
J gene: TRBJ2-7
D gene: TRBD1
CDR3 DNA: TGTGCCTGGAGTGTGGGGACAGCATACGAGCAGTACTTC
CDR3 protein: CAWSVGTAYEQYF

V gene: TRBV18
clone size: NA
J gene: TRBJ2-1
D gene: NA
CDR3 DNA: TGTGCCAGCTCCGCTTATAAGAGCTCCTACAATGAGCAGTTCTTC
CDR3 protein: CASSAYKSSYNEQFF

V gene: TRBV5-5
clone size: many
J gene: TRBJ2-7
D gene: NA
CDR3 DNA: TGTGCCAGCAGCGCCGTAAGCTCCTACGAGCAGTACTTC
CDR3 protein: CASSAVSSYEQYF

V gene: TRBV10-1
clone size: NA
J gene: TRBJ2-7
D gene: NA
CDR3 DNA: TGCGCCAGCAGTGAAGGGAACGAGCAGTACTTC
CDR3 protein: CASSEGNEQYF

V gene: TRBV27
clone size: NA
J gene: TRBJ2-1
D gene: TRBD2
CDR3 DNA: TGTGCCAGCAGTACCCGGGGGGGACTAGCGGGACAGGGGGCCTACAATGAGCAGTTCTTC
CDR3 protein: CASSTRGGLAGQGAYNEQFF

V gene: TRBV5-1
clone size: many
J gene: TRBJ2-7
D gene: NA
CDR3 DNA: TGCGCCAGCAGCTTCGGTTCTCCGGGAGAAGAGTACTTC
CDR3 protein: CASSFGSPGEEYF

V gene: TRBV10-1
clone size: NA
J gene: TRBJ2-2
D gene: NA
CDR3 DNA: TGCGCCAGCACCGGACTATCCGGGGAGCTGTTTTTT
CDR3 protein: CASTGLSGELFF

V gene: TRBV7-2
clone size: few
J gene: TRBJ2-1
D gene: TRBD2
CDR3 DNA: TGTGCCAGCAGCGGGAGACTAGCGGCCTATAATGAGCAGTTCTTC
CDR3 protein: CASSGRLAAYNEQFF

V gene: TRBV29-1
clone size: many
J gene: TRBJ2-2
D gene: TRBD2
CDR3 DNA: TGCAGCGTCCGTGGGAGGGACACCGGGGAGCTGTTTTTT
CDR3 protein: CSVRGRDTGELFF

V gene: TRBV12-3/TRBV12-4
clone size: few
J gene: TRBJ1-1
D gene: NA
CDR3 DNA: TGTGCCAGCAGTTTAGCTAGGGAAACTGAAGCTTTCTTT
CDR3 protein: CASSLARETEAFF

V gene: TRBV29-1
clone size: many
J gene: TRBJ2-3
D gene: NA
CDR3 DNA: TGCAGCGTTCACGGAAGGGGGGTCACAGATACGCAGTATTTT
CDR3 protein: CSVHGRGVTDTQYF

V gene: TRBV12-3/TRBV12-4
clone size: few
J gene: TRBJ1-2
D gene: NA
CDR3 DNA: TGTGCCAGCAGTTTAGGGGGGTTTGGCTACACCTTC
CDR3 protein: CASSLGGFGYTF

V gene: TRBV27
clone size: NA
J gene: TRBJ2-1
D gene: NA
CDR3 DNA: TGTGCCAGCAGTTTGGTTCCAGGCGGTAATGAGCAGTTCTTC
CDR3 protein: CASSLVPGGNEQFF

V gene: TRBV7-6
clone size: NA
J gene: TRBJ2-7
D gene: TRBD1
CDR3 DNA: TGTGCCAGCAGCTCCTCAGGGGGCGGATACGAGCAGTACTTC
CDR3 protein: CASSSSGGGYEQYF

V gene: TRBV7-8
clone size: NA
J gene: TRBJ2-7
D gene: TRBD1
CDR3 DNA: TGTGCCAGCAGCTCCCGGGACAGGGATCTCGAGCAGTACTTC
CDR3 protein: CASSSRDRDLEQYF

V gene: TRBV4-3
clone size: few
J gene: TRBJ2-7
D gene: TRBD2
CDR3 DNA: TGCGCCAGCAGCCAGTACCTCGGGACTAGCGGATACGAGCAGTACTTC
CDR3 protein: CASSQYLGTSGYEQYF

V gene: TRBV12-3/TRBV12-4
clone size: few
J gene: TRBJ1-5
D gene: NA
CDR3 DNA: TGTGCCAGCAGTTCCTCAGGGCCCAATCAGCCCCAGCATTTT
CDR3 protein: CASSSSGPNQPQHF

V gene: TRBV27
clone size: many
J gene: TRBJ2-7
D gene: NA
CDR3 DNA: TGTGCCAGCAGTGCCCTGAGACAGAGAACTTACGAGCAGTACTTC
CDR3 protein: CASSALRQRTYEQYF

V gene: TRBV7-9
clone size: NA
J gene: TRBJ1-1
D gene: NA
CDR3 DNA: TGTGCCAGCAGCTTTCAAGGATCGACTTTCTTT
CDR3 protein: CASSFQGSTFF

V gene: TRBV7-9
clone size: few
J gene: TRBJ2-7
D gene: NA
CDR3 DNA: TGTGCCAGCAGCCCCCCCGGGTATGGCTACGAGCAGTACTTC
CDR3 protein: CASSPPGYGYEQYF

V gene: TRBV3-1
clone size: many
J gene: TRBJ2-1
D gene: NA
CDR3 DNA: TGTGCCAGCAGCCAAGCTTTTGCGTACGACAATGAGCAGTTCTTC
CDR3 protein: CASSQAFAYDNEQFF

V gene: TRBV7-9
clone size: many
J gene: TRBJ2-1
D gene: TRBD2
CDR3 DNA: TGTGCCAGCCAGAGCGGGGGCTACTACAATGAGCAGTTCTTC
CDR3 protein: CASQSGGYYNEQFF

V gene: TRBV29-1
clone size: many
J gene: TRBJ2-1
D gene: TRBD1
CDR3 DNA: TGCAGCGTTGAAAAACCAGGGGGTGAATACAATGAGCAGTTCTTC
CDR3 protein: CSVEKPGGEYNEQFF

V gene: TRBV19
clone size: NA
J gene: TRBJ2-1
D gene: NA
CDR3 DNA: TGTGCCAGTAGTATGGGGGGAAACAATGAGCAGTTCTTC
CDR3 protein: CASSMGGNNEQFF

V gene: TRBV6-1
clone size: few
J gene: TRBJ1-1
D gene: NA
CDR3 DNA: TGTGCCAGCAGTGAAGTCTGGGGAAACACTGAAGCTTTCTTT
CDR3 protein: CASSEVWGNTEAFF

V gene: TRBV12-3/TRBV12-4
clone size: many
J gene: TRBJ1-2
D gene: NA
CDR3 DNA: TGTGCCAGCAGTTACGGAAAGAGACCTTATGGCTACACCTTC
CDR3 protein: CASSYGKRPYGYTF

V gene: TRBV20-1
clone size: many
J gene: TRBJ1-2
D gene: NA
CDR3 DNA: TGCAGTGCTAGAGGTCTGGCAGGGGATGCTTATGGCTACACCTTC
CDR3 protein: CSARGLAGDAYGYTF

V gene: TRBV6-2/TRBV6-3
clone size: few
J gene: TRBJ2-5
D gene: NA
CDR3 DNA: TGTGCCAGCAGTTACCTTTTGGGCCTTCAAGAGACCCAGTACTTC
CDR3 protein: CASSYLLGLQETQYF

V gene: TRBV7-9
clone size: many
J gene: TRBJ2-2
D gene: TRBD2
CDR3 DNA: TGTGCCAGCAGCCCACGGGCTAGCGGGGTATCCGGGGAGCTGTTTTTT
CDR3 protein: CASSPRASGVSGELFF